This T cell receptor (beta chain) stems from a study of response to subunit inactivated influenza vaccine. TCRdb passed the RT-PCR reads through MiXCR, listing each CDR3 protein once. The sample lists around 520,000 distinct CDR3 sequences; 25% were seen once. The V end lost 3 bases, the J end lost 2 bases, and 7 bases lay between the germline ends. The length of the CDR3 is 13 residues. Germline lookup yields CDR1 SGHTA and CDR2 FQGNSA. The receptor comes from a man in his forties or fifties who received an inactivated influenza vaccine. The gene calls are TRBV7-2 and TRBJ2-5; no definite D call. This material consisted of CD4+ T cells sorted from PBMCs, taken roughly 5 days after vaccination. CDR3 nucleotides: TGTGCCAGCAGCTTTACGGTTCAAGAGACCCAGTACTTC. Encoded protein: CASSFTVQETQYF.